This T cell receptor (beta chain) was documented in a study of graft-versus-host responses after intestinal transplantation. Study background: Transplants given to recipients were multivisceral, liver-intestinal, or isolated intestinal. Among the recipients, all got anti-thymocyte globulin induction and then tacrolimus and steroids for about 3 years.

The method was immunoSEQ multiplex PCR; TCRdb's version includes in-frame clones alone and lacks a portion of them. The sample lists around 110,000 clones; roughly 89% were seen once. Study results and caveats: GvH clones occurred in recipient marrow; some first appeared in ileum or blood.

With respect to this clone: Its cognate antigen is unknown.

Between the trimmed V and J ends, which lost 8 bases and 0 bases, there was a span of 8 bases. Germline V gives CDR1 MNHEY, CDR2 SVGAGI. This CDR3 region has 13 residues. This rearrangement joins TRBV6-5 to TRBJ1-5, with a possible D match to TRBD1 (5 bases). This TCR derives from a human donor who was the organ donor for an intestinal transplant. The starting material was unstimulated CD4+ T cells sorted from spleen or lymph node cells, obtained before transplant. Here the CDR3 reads CASRQHSNQPQHF. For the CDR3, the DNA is TGTGCCAGCCGACAGCATAGCAATCAGCCCCAGCATTTT.